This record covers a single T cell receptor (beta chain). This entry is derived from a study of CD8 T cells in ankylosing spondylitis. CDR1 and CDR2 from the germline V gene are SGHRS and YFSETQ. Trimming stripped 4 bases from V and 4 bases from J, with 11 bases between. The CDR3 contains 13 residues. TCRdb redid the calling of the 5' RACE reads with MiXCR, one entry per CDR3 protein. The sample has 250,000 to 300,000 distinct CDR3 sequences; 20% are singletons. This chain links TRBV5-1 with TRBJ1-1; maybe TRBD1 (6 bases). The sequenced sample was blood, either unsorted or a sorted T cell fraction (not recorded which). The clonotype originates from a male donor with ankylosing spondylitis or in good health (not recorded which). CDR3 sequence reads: CASSEGGITEAFF. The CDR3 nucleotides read TGCGCCAGCAGCGAGGGGGGGATCACTGAAGCTTTCTTT.